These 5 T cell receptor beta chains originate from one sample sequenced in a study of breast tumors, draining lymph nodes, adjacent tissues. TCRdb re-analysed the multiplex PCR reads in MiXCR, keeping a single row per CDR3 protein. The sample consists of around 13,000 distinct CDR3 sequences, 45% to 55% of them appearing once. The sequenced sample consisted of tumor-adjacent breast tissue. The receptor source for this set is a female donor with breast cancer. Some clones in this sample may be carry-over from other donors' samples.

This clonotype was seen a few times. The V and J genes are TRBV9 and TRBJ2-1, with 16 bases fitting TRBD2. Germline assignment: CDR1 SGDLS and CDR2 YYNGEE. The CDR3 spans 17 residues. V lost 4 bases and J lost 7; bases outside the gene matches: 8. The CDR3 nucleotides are TGTGCCAGCAGCCTGGGACTAGCGGGGGGGCCGGGGAATGAGCAGTTCTTC. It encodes CASSLGLAGGPGNEQFF. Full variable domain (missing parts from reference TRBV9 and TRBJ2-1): DSGVTQTPKHLITATGQRVTLRCSPRSGDLSVYWYQQSLDQGLQFLIQYYNGEERAKGNILERFSAQQFPDLHSELNLSSLELGDSALYFCASSLGLAGGPGNEQFFGPGTRLTVL.

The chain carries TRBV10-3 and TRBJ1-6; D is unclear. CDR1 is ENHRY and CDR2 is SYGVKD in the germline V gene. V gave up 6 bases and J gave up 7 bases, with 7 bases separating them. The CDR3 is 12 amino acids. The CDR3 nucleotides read TGTGCCATCAGGAATTTGAATTCACCCCTCCACTTT. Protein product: CAIRNLNSPLHF.

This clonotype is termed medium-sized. The CDR3 DNA reads as TGTGCCAGCAGCCCACGACTGATCTCTGGGGCCAACGTCCTGACTTTC. Translating gives CASSPRLISGANVLTF. This chain uses TRBV7-8 with TRBJ2-6; D call uncertain. Germline loops: CDR1 SGHVS, CDR2 FQNEAQ. The CDR3 is made up of 16 amino acids. V lost 5 bases and J lost 0, with 11 bases in between.

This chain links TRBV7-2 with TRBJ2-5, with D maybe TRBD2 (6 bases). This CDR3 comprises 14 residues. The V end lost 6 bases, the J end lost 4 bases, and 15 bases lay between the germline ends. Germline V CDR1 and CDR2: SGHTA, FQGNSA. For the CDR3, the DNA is TGTGCCAGCAGTTTGGGGGGAGACCGAGAGACCCAGTACTTC. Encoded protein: CASSLGGDRETQYF.

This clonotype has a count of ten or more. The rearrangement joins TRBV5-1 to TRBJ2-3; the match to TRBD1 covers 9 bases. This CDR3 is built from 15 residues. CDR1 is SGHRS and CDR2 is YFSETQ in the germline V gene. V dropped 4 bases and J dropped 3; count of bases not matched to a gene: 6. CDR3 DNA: TGCGCCAGCAGCGCCGGGACAGGGTGGACAGATACGCAGTATTTT. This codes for CASSAGTGWTDTQYF.